Each of the 20 T cell receptor beta chains below was sequenced from the same sample in a study of T cell responses to AZD1222 COVID-19 vaccine. TCRdb's table, derived via immunoSEQ multiplex PCR, lists solely in-frame clones and lacks some. The sample yields about 79,000 clones, just over 90% seen once. The starting material was peripheral blood, obtained on day 0 of MenACWY control vaccination. The receptors derive from an adult in good health.

This chain uses TRBV9 with TRBJ1-4, with TRBD1 matching 9 bases. The CDR3 extends over 15 amino acids. Trimming removed 3 bases from V and 4 bases from J; junction bases left unmatched: 4. From germline, CDR1 is SGDLS and CDR2 YYNGEE. In DNA, the CDR3 is TGTGCCAGCAGCGGTGACAGGGGGGTTAATGAAAAACTGTTTTTT. It specifies CASSGDRGVNEKLFF.

CDR3 protein: CSVMTGIGEKLFF. As DNA, the CDR3 is TGCAGCGTGATGACAGGGATCGGTGAAAAACTGTTTTTT. The J gene is TRBJ1-4, the V gene TRBV29-1; 7 bases map to TRBD1. CDR1 is SQVTM, CDR2 ANQGSEA, per germline. CDR3 length: 13 residues. V shed 6 bases and J 7 bases; nucleotides not matched to a gene: 8.

This sequence joins TRBV7-3 and TRBJ2-3; D is unclear. From germline, CDR1 is SGHTA and CDR2 FQGTGA. The ends were cut back, 2 bases at V and 2 bases at J, with 14 bases in the middle. This CDR3 has 16 residues. The CDR3: CASSLGVQPSTDTQYF. CDR3 coding DNA: TGTGCCAGCAGCTTAGGTGTACAGCCATCCACAGATACGCAGTATTTT.

The gene calls are TRBV11-2 and TRBJ2-5; D remains unclear. The end of the DNA aligns better with TRBJ2-7, so the J call may be wrong. Germline V gene sequence: CDR1 SGHAT, CDR2 FQNNGV. CDR3 length: 13 residues. CDR3 region: CASSLGDGYEQYF. The DNA for the CDR3 is TGTGCCAGCAGCTTAGGCGACGGCTACGAGCAGTACTTC.

The chain links TRBV3-1 (or the pseudogene TRBV3-2) to TRBJ2-6; the D call may be TRBD1 or TRBD2 (5 bases each). V lost 3 bases, J lost 2 bases, and 5 bases lay in between. The CDR3 spans 14 residues. Germline lookup yields CDR1 LGHDT and CDR2 YNNKEL (reference sequence). Here the CDR3 DNA reads TGTGCCAGCAGCCAGGGGGCTGGGGCCAACGTCCTGACTTTC. Protein sequence: CASSQGAGANVLTF.

J is TRBJ1-5 and V is TRBV6-1; possible D gene TRBD1, 5 bases. Trimming stripped 0 bases from V and 5 bases from J, with 8 bases between. Germline CDR1 reads MNHNS; CDR2 reads SASEGT. The CDR3 totals 14 residues. This chain's CDR3 is CASSEARQHQPQHF. CDR3 in DNA: TGTGCCAGCAGTGAAGCGAGACAGCATCAGCCCCAGCATTTT.

The CDR3 loop reads CATSDHRWAVSTDTQYF. The CDR3 DNA follows: TGTGCCACCAGTGACCATCGGTGGGCGGTTAGCACAGATACGCAGTATTTT. The chain uses TRBV24-1 and TRBJ2-3; D is unclear. The V end lost 4 bases, the J end lost 0 bases, and 16 bases lay between the germline ends. Germline-derived CDR1 and CDR2 are KGHDR and SFDVKD. CDR3 length equals 17 residues.

This clone was seen a single time. CDR3 nucleotide sequence: TGCGCCAGCAGCCAAGACCTAGCGGGAGGGCGGAACAATGAGCAGTTCTTC. Its translation: CASSQDLAGGRNNEQFF. The J gene is TRBJ2-1, the V gene TRBV4-1, with TRBD2 matching 12 bases. V was clipped by 0 bases and J by 5 bases; unmatched bases: 5. This CDR3 comprises 17 residues. CDR1 and CDR2 from the germline V gene are MGHRA and YSYEKL.

The rearrangement uses TRBV7-9 and TRBJ1-2; maybe TRBD1 (5 bases). Germline CDR1 is SEHNR and CDR2 is FQNEAQ (reference sequence). CDR3 length: 13 residues. V gave up 2 bases and J gave up 4 bases, with 8 bases separating them. The CDR3 DNA sequence: TGTGCCAGCAGCTTATCAGGGTTCTATGGCTACACCTTC. It specifies CASSLSGFYGYTF.

The J gene is TRBJ2-2, the V gene TRBV6-6, with D perhaps given as TRBD1 or TRBD2 (5 bases each). The CDR3 loop spans 14 amino acids. Germline-derived CDR1 and CDR2 are MNHNY and SVGAGI (reference sequence). V lost 0 bases and J lost 6, with 8 bases in between. The chain's CDR3 is CASSYSRGSGELFF. The CDR3 DNA reads as TGTGCCAGCAGTTACTCGAGGGGATCCGGGGAGCTGTTTTTT.

This chain joins TRBV5-5 and TRBJ1-2, with unresolved D. V was cut by 3 bases and J by 5 bases, with 5 bases left in between. The germline V gene encodes CDR1 SGHKS and CDR2 YYEKEE (reference sequence). The CDR3 is 11 residues long. For the CDR3, the DNA is TGTGCCAGCAGCTCGGAGTATGGCTACACCTTC. Its protein is CASSSEYGYTF.

The chain carries TRBV25-1 and TRBJ2-2; TRBD2 matches 8 bases. J gave up 10 bases and V 8 bases, and 9 bases lay outside the gene matches. CDR1 is MGHDK, CDR2 SYGVNS, per germline. The CDR3 has 13 residues. The DNA of the CDR3 is TGTGCCAGCGTCCCCTCGGGGGGGTTGGAGCTGTTTTTT. This translates into CASVPSGGLELFF.

The chain employs TRBV5-1 and TRBJ2-6; D gene unclear. Trimming removed 0 bases from V and 0 bases from J, with 4 bases in between. This CDR3 region has 15 residues. The germline V gene encodes CDR1 SGHRS and CDR2 YFSETQ. CDR3 in DNA: TGCGCCAGCAGCTTGGAGGGCTCTGGGGCCAACGTCCTGACTTTC. Amino acid sequence: CASSLEGSGANVLTF.

The rearrangement joins TRBV2 to TRBJ2-2, with D perhaps matching TRBD1 (5 bases). V was cut by 3 bases and J by 4 bases, with 12 bases left in between. The CDR3 loop spans 15 amino acids. The germline gives CDR1 SNHLY, CDR2 FYNNEI. This chain's CDR3 is CASSDGRVGTGELFF. The CDR3 nucleotides are TGTGCCAGCAGTGATGGCAGGGTCGGCACCGGGGAGCTGTTTTTT. Combining the CDR3 with reference TRBV2 and TRBJ2-2 gives the whole variable domain EPEVTQTPSHQVTQMGQEVILRCVPISNHLYFYWYRQILGQKVEFLVSFYNNEISEKSEIFDDQFSVERPDGSNFTLKIRSTKLEDSAMYFCASSDGRVGTGELFFGEGSRLTVL.

The chain is built from TRBV27 and TRBJ1-1, with D hard to call. CDR1 is MNHEY and CDR2 is SMNVEV in the germline V gene (reference sequence). Trimming stripped 8 bases from V and 1 base from J, with 11 bases between. The CDR3 runs to 13 residues. The CDR3 DNA reads TGTGCCAGCGGTCTCTGGAAGAACACTGAAGCTTTCTTT. Translated, it gives CASGLWKNTEAFF.

V usage is TRBV7-9 and J usage is TRBJ1-4; D unclear. Germline-derived CDR1 and CDR2 are SEHNR and FQNEAQ (reference sequence). Trimming stripped 1 base from V and 0 bases from J, with 9 bases between. This CDR3 comprises 16 residues. The CDR3 loop is CASSLGPSATNEKLFF. DNA for the CDR3: TGTGCCAGCAGCTTAGGTCCCTCCGCAACTAATGAAAAACTGTTTTTT.

The chain has TRBV29-1 and TRBJ2-7; a possible D gene is TRBD1 (5 bases). Per germline, CDR1 SQVTM and CDR2 ANQGSEA. The length of the CDR3 is 12 residues. The V gene lost 4 bases and the J gene lost 4 bases, with 11 bases spanning the gap. This CDR3 reads CSVVTDNYEQYF. CDR3 DNA: TGCAGCGTTGTGACAGACAATTACGAGCAGTACTTC.

The chain has TRBV19 and TRBJ1-1, with D unclear. The V end was cut by 2 bases, the J end by 3 bases, with 10 bases between. The CDR3 runs to 14 residues. CDR1 and CDR2 from the germline V gene are LNHDA and SQIVND (reference sequence). The CDR3 DNA follows: TGTGCCAGTAGTATAATTTTGGCAGACACTGAAGCTTTCTTT. This translates into CASSIILADTEAFF.

The J gene is TRBJ1-1, the V gene TRBV7-2; D ambiguous. Germline values: CDR1 SGHTA, CDR2 FQGNSA. V lost 10 bases to trimming and J lost 2 bases, with 14 bases between them. CDR3 length: 13 residues. This chain's CDR3 is CATHGEANTEAFF. The CDR3, as DNA: TGTGCCACCCACGGGGAGGCAAACACTGAAGCTTTCTTT.

The rearrangement joins TRBV3-1 (or the pseudogene TRBV3-2) to TRBJ2-2; D tentatively fits TRBD1 or TRBD2 (5 bases each). Trimming shortened V by 4 bases and J by 2 bases, and 8 bases separated the two germline ends. The CDR3 extends over 14 amino acids. Looked up from germline, CDR1 is LGHDT and CDR2 is YNNKEL (reference sequence). CDR3 DNA: TGTGCCAGCAGCCGGGGGACCAACACCGGGGAGCTGTTTTTT. Amino acid sequence: CASSRGTNTGELFF.